Each of the 32 T cell receptor beta chains below was sequenced from the same sample in a study of long-term antiretroviral therapy in people with HIV. Investigators performed immunoSEQ version v3.0 at survey level. TCRdb's copy holds only in-frame clones and misses some; the assay was immunoSEQ multiplex PCR. The sample carries under 30,000 clones, roughly 84% recorded once. The sequenced sample was unsorted PBMCs, obtained 3 years after starting antiretroviral therapy. The source is a man in his forties or fifties with HIV.

In its sample, this clone was seen a few times. The V call is TRBV7-6, the J call TRBJ1-2; 12 bases align to TRBD1. CDR3 size: 15 residues. Germline V gene data show CDR1 as SGHVS and CDR2 as FNYEAQ. Unmatched junction bases numbered 5, after V lost 5 bases and J lost 4 bases. The DNA for the CDR3 is TGTGCCAGCAGCCCAGGGACAGGGGGCGGCTATGGCTACACCTTC. Protein sequence: CASSPGTGGGYGYTF. Full variable domain (missing parts from reference TRBV7-6 and TRBJ1-2): GAGVSQSPRYKVTKRGQDVALRCDPISGHVSLYWYRQALGQGPEFLTYFNYEAQQDKSGLPNDRFSAERPEGSISTLTIQRTEQRDSAMYRCASSPGTGGGYGYTFGSGTRLTVV.

The rearrangement uses TRBV14 and TRBJ2-7; no reliable D call. V lost 4 bases and J lost 0, with 4 bases in between. The CDR3 loop spans 12 amino acids. CDR1 is SGHDN, CDR2 FVKESK, per germline. CDR3 region: CASSPSSYEQYF. The CDR3 coding sequence is TGTGCCAGCAGCCCAAGCTCCTACGAGCAGTACTTC.

The gene calls are TRBV4-1 and TRBJ2-2, with D possibly matching TRBD1 (5 bases). This CDR3 is 14 amino acids long. Germline V lookup: CDR1 MGHRA, CDR2 YSYEKL. Trimming stripped 4 bases from V and 6 bases from J, with 12 bases between. CDR3 in DNA: TGCGCCAGCAGCCGAGGACATGTGCCCGGGGAGCTGTTTTTT. It specifies CASSRGHVPGELFF.

The genes are TRBV10-3 and TRBJ1-2; 11 bases are shared with TRBD1. The CDR3 has 14 amino acids. V shed 8 bases and J 8 bases; nucleotides not matched to a gene: 10. Looked up from germline, CDR1 is ENHRY and CDR2 is SYGVKD. The CDR3 DNA is TGTGCCATCGGGACAGGGGGAACCTATAAGGGCTACACCTTC. Amino acids: CAIGTGGTYKGYTF.

The chain couples TRBV2 to TRBJ1-1; D remains unclear. V shed 6 bases and J shed 0 bases, with 8 bases lying between them. Germline CDR1 reads SNHLY; CDR2 reads FYNNEI. The CDR3 totals 13 residues. The CDR3 region is CASRRNLNTEAFF. As DNA, the CDR3 is TGTGCCAGCAGACGTAATCTGAACACTGAAGCTTTCTTT.

The chain has TRBV18 and TRBJ2-1, with D uncertain. CDR1 and CDR2 (germline): KGHSH, LQKENI. Trimming shortened V by 1 base and J by 7 bases, and 5 bases separated the two germline ends. The CDR3 runs to 12 residues. The CDR3 spells CASSPLGNEQFF. The CDR3 DNA is TGTGCCAGCTCACCACTTGGGAATGAGCAGTTCTTC.

The chain links TRBV5-5 to TRBJ1-2; TRBD1 might be the D (5 bases). Trimming removed 1 base from V and 2 bases from J, with 12 bases in between. Germline V lookup: CDR1 SGHKS, CDR2 YYEKEE (reference sequence). The CDR3 covers 15 residues. CDR3: CASSLRARDNYGYTF. The CDR3 nucleotides are TGTGCCAGCAGCTTGCGTGCCAGGGACAACTATGGCTACACCTTC.

This chain uses TRBV29-1 with TRBJ1-4, with D maybe TRBD1 (5 bases). The germline V and J ends were trimmed by 4 bases and 6 bases, with 9 bases remaining between them. Germline V gene sequence: CDR1 SQVTM, CDR2 ANQGSEA. There are 12 residues in the CDR3. The CDR3 nucleotides read TGCAGCGTTGGGGACGGAGATGAAAAACTGTTTTTT. Translated, it gives CSVGDGDEKLFF.

This rearrangement joins TRBV30 to TRBJ2-7; perhaps TRBD2 as D (6 bases). Per the germline V gene, CDR1 is GTSNPN and CDR2 is SVGIG (reference sequence). V lost 2 bases and J 0 bases, leaving 11 bases between the germline ends. The CDR3 has 14 amino acids. In DNA form, the CDR3 reads TGTGCCTGGAGTATAGGAGGGGTCTCCTACGAGCAGTACTTC. This translates into CAWSIGGVSYEQYF.

The V call is TRBV20-1, the J call TRBJ2-7; tentative D call: TRBD1 (6 bases). The germline gives CDR1 DFQATT, CDR2 SNEGSKA (reference sequence). Trimming cost V 7 bases and J 3 bases, with 10 bases left between them. CDR3 length: 11 residues. CDR3 protein: CSVSRGYEQYF. CDR3 nucleotide sequence: TGCAGTGTTAGCAGGGGCTACGAGCAGTACTTC.

This clone showed up just once. V and J are TRBV13 and TRBJ2-3; possibly TRBD2 for D (6 bases). The V and J ends lost 3 bases and 8 bases respectively, with 18 bases between them. Germline lookup yields CDR1 PRHDT and CDR2 FYEKMQ (reference sequence). The CDR3 has 15 residues. Written as DNA, the CDR3 is TGTGCCAGCAGCTTGCGGGGCCCCAGGGTGGGTACGCAGTATTTT. This encodes CASSLRGPRVGTQYF.

This clone was counted a single time. The chain is built from TRBV2 and TRBJ2-7; D uncertain. This CDR3 has 12 amino acids. Germline values: CDR1 SNHLY, CDR2 FYNNEI. The V end was cut by 6 bases, the J end by 7 bases, with 13 bases between. The CDR3 bases are TGTGCCAGCAGCTCGGACCGATTGGAGCAGTACTTC. This gives the protein CASSSDRLEQYF.

The V and J genes are TRBV5-6 and TRBJ2-1; 8 bases align to TRBD2. V dropped 3 bases and J dropped 10; count of bases not matched to a gene: 9. The CDR3 runs 14 residues. CDR1 is SGHDT, CDR2 YYEEEE, per germline. The CDR3 DNA is TGTGCCAGCAGCTACGGGACTAGTCGCGGGGAGCAGTTCTTC. This codes for CASSYGTSRGEQFF.

The CDR3 DNA is TGTGCCAGCAGTTCGGTCCCGGCAGACGAGCAGTACTTC. It encodes CASSSVPADEQYF. V gene TRBV6-6 combines with J gene TRBJ2-7; no definite D call. This CDR3 has 13 residues. Trimming pared 4 bases from V and 5 bases from J, leaving 12 bases between. The V gene's germline CDR1 is MNHNY and CDR2 SVGAGI (reference sequence).

The CDR3 DNA follows: TGTGCCAGCAGTCCGGGCATGGAGGACACTGAAGCTTTCTTT. This codes for CASSPGMEDTEAFF. The J gene is TRBJ1-1, the V gene TRBV28; no clear D. The CDR3 covers 14 residues. V lost 5 bases to trimming and J lost 3 bases, with 13 bases between them. Germline V lookup: CDR1 MDHEN, CDR2 SYDVKM.

The chain joins TRBV7-9 to TRBJ1-2; 8 positions match TRBD1. V shed 5 bases and J 3 bases; nucleotides not matched to a gene: 14. The CDR3 is 17 amino acids. From germline, CDR1 is SEHNR and CDR2 FQNEAQ (reference sequence). This CDR3 reads CASSPWGATGVDYGYTF. The CDR3 nucleotides read TGTGCCAGCAGCCCCTGGGGGGCGACAGGGGTAGACTATGGCTACACCTTC.

This chain joins TRBV5-1 and TRBJ2-1; 7 positions match TRBD2. V trimming: 5 bases; J trimming: 1 base; junction bases outside the gene matches: 6. This CDR3 spans 15 amino acids. Germline CDR1 reads SGHRS; CDR2 reads YFSETQ. Here the CDR3 DNA reads TGCGCCAGCAGAGAGTCGGGACTATCCTACAATGAGCAGTTCTTC. It codes for CASRESGLSYNEQFF.

Comment on this clone: Because the CDR3's place on the DNA is in doubt, the DNA is left out and the CDR3 is given as listed by TCRdb. The chain uses TRBV6-6 and TRBJ2-1; TRBD2 reflects the table's D call only, with no check against the DNA. Germline V CDR1 and CDR2: MNHNY, SVGAGI (reference sequence). The CDR3 contains 13 residues when both ends are counted. The CDR3 spells CASSSSVYNEQFF.

CDR3 sequence (DNA): TGTGCCAGCAGCCCCCCAGATAACTATGGCTACACCTTC. Translated, it gives CASSPPDNYGYTF. This chain links TRBV7-9 with TRBJ1-2; D unclear. V was clipped by 5 bases and J by 1 base, with 8 bases between them. The germline gives CDR1 SEHNR, CDR2 FQNEAQ (reference sequence). This CDR3 is 13 amino acids long.

This clone has just one count. V and J are TRBV6-6 and TRBJ1-1; maybe TRBD1 (5 bases). From germline, CDR1 is MNHNY and CDR2 SVGAGI (reference sequence). This CDR3 contains 14 residues. Trimming pared 2 bases from V and 4 bases from J, leaving 11 bases between. CDR3 nucleotide sequence: TGTGCCAGCAGTTACAGGGGAGCTGGCACTGAAGCTTTCTTT. Translating gives CASSYRGAGTEAFF.

This rearrangement joins TRBV18 to TRBJ1-1; 9 bases fit TRBD1. This CDR3 contains 16 residues. CDR1 is KGHSH, CDR2 LQKENI, per germline. Trimming removed 5 bases from V and 0 bases from J; junction bases left unmatched: 7. Here the CDR3 DNA reads TGTGCCAGCTCATCTGCGGGACAGGGAATGAACACTGAAGCTTTCTTT. This gives the protein CASSSAGQGMNTEAFF. The full variable domain, with the rest looked up from reference TRBV18 and TRBJ1-1, is NAGVMQNPRHLVRRRGQEARLRCSPMKGHSHVYWYRQLPEEGLKFMVYLQKENIIDESGMPKERFSAEFPKEGPSILRIQQVVRGDSAAYFCASSSAGQGMNTEAFFGQGTRLTVV.

The J gene is TRBJ1-5, the V gene TRBV19; tentative D call: TRBD1 (5 bases). This CDR3 contains 16 residues. Germline lookup yields CDR1 LNHDA and CDR2 SQIVND (reference sequence). V shed 0 bases and J shed 0 bases, with 9 bases lying between them. The CDR3 spells CASSIDRQYSNQPQHF. The CDR3 bases are TGTGCCAGTAGTATAGATCGACAGTATAGCAATCAGCCCCAGCATTTT.

CDR3 DNA sequence: TGTGCCAGCGGACTGGGGCGGAGTTCCTACGAGCAGTACTTC. This codes for CASGLGRSSYEQYF. This rearrangement joins TRBV11-3 to TRBJ2-7; TRBD1 or TRBD2 may be the D gene (5 bases each). Per the germline V gene, CDR1 is SGHNT and CDR2 is YENEEA. V shed 8 bases and J shed 1 base, with 15 bases lying between them. The CDR3 is 14 amino acids.

The chain uses TRBV5-1 and TRBJ2-5; the D is unclear. The V gene's germline CDR1 is SGHRS and CDR2 YFSETQ. Between the trimmed V and J ends, which lost 0 bases and 3 bases, there was a span of 9 bases. This CDR3 has 14 residues. The CDR3 DNA sequence: TGCGCCAGCAGCTTGGGGACGAGTGAAGAGACCCAGTACTTC. The encoded protein is CASSLGTSEETQYF.

The chain links TRBV19 to TRBJ2-2; D is undetermined. Germline lookup yields CDR1 LNHDA and CDR2 SQIVND (reference sequence). Trimming left V 1 base short and J 1 base short, with 7 bases between. This CDR3 is 15 amino acids long. CDR3 in amino acids: CASSIGGRNTGELFF. As DNA, the CDR3 is TGTGCCAGTAGTATAGGAGGAAGGAACACCGGGGAGCTGTTTTTT.

This clone was seen a few times. This CDR3 reads CASGLSMGYDNIQYF. The CDR3 region has the DNA TGTGCTAGTGGTCTCTCTATGGGGTATGATAACATTCAGTACTTC. The rearrangement joins TRBV12-5 to TRBJ2-4; D gene uncertain. This CDR3 is 15 amino acids long. Trimming took off 5 bases at V and 7 bases at J, with 18 bases between the two ends. Germline assignment: CDR1 LGHNT and CDR2 FRNRAP. The variable domain in full, with the rest retrieved from reference TRBV12-5 and TRBJ2-4, is DARVTQTPRHKVTEMGQEVTMRCQPILGHNTVFWYRQTMMQGLELLAYFRNRAPLDDSGMPKDRFSAEMPDATLATLKIQPSEPRDSAVYFCASGLSMGYDNIQYFGAGTRLSVL.

The J gene is TRBJ2-7, the V gene TRBV5-6, with 9 bases matching TRBD1. Unmatched junction bases numbered 10, after V lost 2 bases and J lost 4 bases. This CDR3 contains 16 residues. Looked up from germline, CDR1 is SGHDT and CDR2 is YYEEEE. DNA of the CDR3: TGTGCCAGCAGCTTACGGGGACAGGGTCTTATATACGAGCAGTACTTC. This encodes CASSLRGQGLIYEQYF.

This chain joins TRBV19 and TRBJ2-3; 8 bases are shared with TRBD2. The CDR3 has 13 residues. Unmatched junction bases numbered 5, after V lost 9 bases and J lost 3 bases. Germline assignment: CDR1 LNHDA and CDR2 SQIVND (reference sequence). The CDR3 sequence is CASTSGGTDTQYF. Written as DNA, the CDR3 is TGTGCCAGCACTAGCGGAGGGACAGATACGCAGTATTTT.

This chain joins TRBV27 and TRBJ1-4; tentative D call: TRBD1 (5 bases). V lost 4 bases and J lost 4, with 13 bases in between. This CDR3 spans 15 amino acids. From germline, CDR1 is MNHEY and CDR2 SMNVEV (reference sequence). The CDR3 reads CASSYFGGGNEKLFF. Written as DNA, the CDR3 is TGTGCCAGCAGTTATTTTGGGGGAGGTAATGAAAAACTGTTTTTT. The full variable domain, its missing parts supplied by reference TRBV27 and TRBJ1-4, is EAQVTQNPRYLITVTGKKLTVTCSQNMNHEYMSWYRQDPGLGLRQIYYSMNVEVTDKGDVPEGYKVSRKEKRNFPLILESPSPNQTSLYFCASSYFGGGNEKLFFGSGTQLSVL.

This clone occurred once. This chain joins TRBV18 and TRBJ1-1; D might be TRBD1 (6 bases). Germline-derived CDR1 and CDR2 are KGHSH and LQKENI. This CDR3 is 13 amino acids long. Deletions cut 6 bases from V and 8 bases from J, with 16 bases between. Here the CDR3 reads CASSPDSTLEAFF. CDR3 in DNA: TGTGCCAGCTCTCCGGACAGCACCCTGGAAGCTTTCTTT.

Details on this clone: The sample holds other DNA sequences that translate to the same CDR3. This chain connects TRBV5-6 to TRBJ2-1; no reliable D call. The germline V and J ends were trimmed by 0 bases and 7 bases, with 5 bases remaining between them. Germline values: CDR1 SGHDT, CDR2 YYEEEE. The CDR3 is made up of 12 amino acids. CDR3 protein: CASSLGQNEQFF. Written as DNA, the CDR3 is TGTGCCAGCAGCTTGGGGCAGAATGAGCAGTTCTTC. The full variable domain, rest sourced from reference TRBV5-6 and TRBJ2-1, is DAGVTQSPTHLIKTRGQQVTLRCSPKSGHDTVSWYQQALGQGPQFIFQYYEEEERQRGNFPDRFSGHQFPNYSSELNVNALLLGDSALYLCASSLGQNEQFFGPGTRLTVL.

This clone has only a few counts. This chain joins TRBV4-2 and TRBJ1-5; D perhaps matches TRBD1 (6 bases). The V end lost 0 bases, the J end lost 4 bases, and 13 bases lay between the germline ends. The CDR3 runs to 16 residues. Germline V gene data show CDR1 as LGHNA and CDR2 as YNFKEQ. The CDR3 reads CASSQDRRGSNQPQHF. In DNA form, the CDR3 reads TGTGCCAGCAGCCAAGATCGCAGGGGTAGTAATCAGCCCCAGCATTTT.